This note documents a single T cell receptor (beta chain) sequence. Its antigen is currently unknown. This sample was included in a study of cytotoxic CD8 clonotypes in ibrutinib-treated CLL. Findings and limits, study-wide: Contraction or stability on treatment characterized the public clonotypes, which were uncommon.

With cryopreserved PBMCs as the source, around 2 micrograms of genomic DNA went to TCR beta libraries. This CDR3 region has 15 residues. J gave up 6 bases and V 4 bases, and 10 bases lay outside the gene matches. CDR1 and CDR2 from the germline V gene are SGHRS and YFSETQ. This table comes from immunoSEQ multiplex PCR, and its TCRdb copy is limited to in-frame clones, with some not included. The data contain over 9,000 clones, roughly four fifths of them singletons. The sequence was collected from a human donor with chronic lymphocytic leukemia. J is TRBJ2-1 and V is TRBV5-1; 7 nucleotides align to TRBD1. The starting material was PBMCs, obtained at disease progression, from a patient treated with ibrutinib. In DNA form, the CDR3 reads TGCGCCAGCAGCCCACCGACAGGGTCCGGCAATGAGCAGTTCTTC. This sequence encodes CASSPPTGSGNEQFF.